This T cell receptor (beta chain) was sequenced during a study of cytomegalovirus exposure and HLA in healthy donors. Study background: The 100 to 150 validation repertoires matched the 650 to 850 first-cohort repertoires in platform, a later analysis reported. Study outcomes and limitations: The study recorded 150 to 200 TCR beta chains that were cytomegalovirus-associated. Most TCR sequences showed up rarely, but some public TCRs showed up in many donors.

In the case of this clone: The antigen is not known.

The repertoire was sequenced with immunoSEQ multiplex PCR; TCRdb's copy has only in-frame clones and lacks some. The table records about 200,000 clones, around 80% of them present only once. Trimming removed 7 bases from V and 0 bases from J, with 12 bases in between. CDR3 length: 14 amino acids. The germline V gene encodes CDR1 MDHEN and CDR2 SYDVKM. Sequenced input: PBMCs. The origin of this receptor is a woman aged 25 to 39 in good health and CMV-seropositive. The chain has TRBV28 and TRBJ1-2; unclear D gene. The CDR3 is CASIRSDTNYGYTF. The CDR3 region has the DNA TGTGCCAGCATTAGGAGTGATACTAACTATGGCTACACCTTC.